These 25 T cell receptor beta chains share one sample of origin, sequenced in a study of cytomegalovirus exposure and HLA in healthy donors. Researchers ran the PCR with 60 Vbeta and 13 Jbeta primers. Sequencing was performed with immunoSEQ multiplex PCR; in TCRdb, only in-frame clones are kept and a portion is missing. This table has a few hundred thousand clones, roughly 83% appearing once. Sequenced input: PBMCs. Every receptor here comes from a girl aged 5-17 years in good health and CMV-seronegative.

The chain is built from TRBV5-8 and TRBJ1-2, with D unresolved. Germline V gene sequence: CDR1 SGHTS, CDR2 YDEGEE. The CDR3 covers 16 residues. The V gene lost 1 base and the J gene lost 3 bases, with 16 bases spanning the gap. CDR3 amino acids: CASSLLFGQVDYGYTF. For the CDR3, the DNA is TGTGCCAGCAGCTTGCTCTTCGGCCAGGTGGACTATGGCTACACCTTC.

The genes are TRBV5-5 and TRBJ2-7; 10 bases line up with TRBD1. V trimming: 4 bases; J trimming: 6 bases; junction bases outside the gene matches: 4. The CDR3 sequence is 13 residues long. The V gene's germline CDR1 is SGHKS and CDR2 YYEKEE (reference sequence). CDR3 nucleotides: TGTGCCAGCAGCGAATGGGACAGGGGCGAGCAGTACTTC. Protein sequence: CASSEWDRGEQYF.

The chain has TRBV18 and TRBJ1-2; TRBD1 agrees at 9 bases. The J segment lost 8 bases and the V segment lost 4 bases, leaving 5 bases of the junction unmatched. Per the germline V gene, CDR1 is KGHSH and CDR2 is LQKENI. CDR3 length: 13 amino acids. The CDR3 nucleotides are TGTGCCAGCTCACAGCGGACAGGGGACGGCTACACCTTC. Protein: CASSQRTGDGYTF.

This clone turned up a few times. CDR3: CASSRLTGGNTEAFF. As DNA, the CDR3 is TGTGCCAGCAGCCGTCTGACAGGGGGTAACACTGAAGCTTTCTTT. This chain joins TRBV7-9 and TRBJ1-1, with 9 bases fitting TRBD1. The CDR3 is 15 residues long. CDR1 and CDR2 from the germline V gene are SEHNR and FQNEAQ (reference sequence). V lost 5 bases to trimming and J lost 2 bases; unmatched junction nucleotides: 6. The full variable domain, in which reference TRBV7-9 and TRBJ1-1 provide the parts outside the CDR3, is DTGVSQNPRHKITKRGQNVTFRCDPISEHNRLYWYRQTLGQGPEFLTYFQNEAQLEKSRLLSDRFSAERPKGSFSTLEIQRTEQGDSAMYLCASSRLTGGNTEAFFGQGTRLTVV.

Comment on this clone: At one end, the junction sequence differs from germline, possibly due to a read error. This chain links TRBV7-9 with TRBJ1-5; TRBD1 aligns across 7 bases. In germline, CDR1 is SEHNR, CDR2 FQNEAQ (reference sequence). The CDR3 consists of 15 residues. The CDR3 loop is CSSSSGDRLNQPQHF. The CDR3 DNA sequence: TGTTCCAGCAGCTCCGGGGACAGACTCAATCAGCCCCAGCATTTT.

This chain's CDR3 is CATQRYRGNYEQYF. CDR3 DNA: TGTGCCACCCAACGTTACCGGGGAAACTACGAGCAGTACTTC. The chain uses TRBV27 and TRBJ2-7; weak D call: TRBD2 (5 bases). In germline, CDR1 is MNHEY, CDR2 SMNVEV (reference sequence). V lost 10 bases and J 3 bases, leaving 19 bases between the germline ends. The CDR3 runs to 14 residues.

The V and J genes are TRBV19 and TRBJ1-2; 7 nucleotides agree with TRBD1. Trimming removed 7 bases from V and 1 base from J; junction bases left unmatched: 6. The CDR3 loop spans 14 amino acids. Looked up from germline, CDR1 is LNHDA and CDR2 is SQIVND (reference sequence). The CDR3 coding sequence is TGTGCCAGTAAGAACAGGGGTTTTAACTATGGCTACACCTTC. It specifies CASKNRGFNYGYTF.

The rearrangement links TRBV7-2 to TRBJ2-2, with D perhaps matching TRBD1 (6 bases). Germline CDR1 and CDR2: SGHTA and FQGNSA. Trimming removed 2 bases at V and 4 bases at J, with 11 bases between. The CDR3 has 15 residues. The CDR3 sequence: CASSLMGASTGELFF. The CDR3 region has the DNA TGTGCCAGCAGCTTAATGGGGGCGAGCACCGGGGAGCTGTTTTTT. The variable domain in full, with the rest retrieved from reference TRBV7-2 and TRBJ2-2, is GAGVSQSPSNKVTEKGKDVELRCDPISGHTALYWYRQSLGQGLEFLIYFQGNSAPDKSGLPSDRFSAERTGGSVSTLTIQRTQQEDSAVYLCASSLMGASTGELFFGEGSRLTVL.

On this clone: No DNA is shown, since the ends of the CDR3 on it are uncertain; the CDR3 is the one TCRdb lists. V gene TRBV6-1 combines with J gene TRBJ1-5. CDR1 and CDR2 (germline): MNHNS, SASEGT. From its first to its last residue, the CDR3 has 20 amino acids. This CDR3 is CASSENRKIFWRFSNQPQHF.

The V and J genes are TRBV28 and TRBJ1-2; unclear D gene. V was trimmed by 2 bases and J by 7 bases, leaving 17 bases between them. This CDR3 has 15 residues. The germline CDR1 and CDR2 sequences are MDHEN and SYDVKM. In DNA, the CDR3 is TGTGCCAGCAGTTTAATCGCTTCGGCGGCCTCTGGCTACACCTTC. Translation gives CASSLIASAASGYTF.

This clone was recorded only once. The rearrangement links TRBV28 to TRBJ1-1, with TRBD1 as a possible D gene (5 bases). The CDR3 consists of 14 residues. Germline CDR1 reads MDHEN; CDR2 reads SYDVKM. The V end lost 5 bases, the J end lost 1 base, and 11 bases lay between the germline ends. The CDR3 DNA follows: TGTGCCAGCAGTGGAGGGGTGGGGAACACTGAAGCTTTCTTT. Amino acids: CASSGGVGNTEAFF.

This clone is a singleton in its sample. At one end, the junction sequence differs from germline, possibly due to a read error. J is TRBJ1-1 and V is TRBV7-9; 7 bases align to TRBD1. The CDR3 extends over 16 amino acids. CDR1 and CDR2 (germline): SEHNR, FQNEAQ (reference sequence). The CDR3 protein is CSSSEWTGEQNTEAFF. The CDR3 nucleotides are TGTTCCAGCAGCGAATGGACAGGCGAACAAAACACTGAAGCTTTCTTT.

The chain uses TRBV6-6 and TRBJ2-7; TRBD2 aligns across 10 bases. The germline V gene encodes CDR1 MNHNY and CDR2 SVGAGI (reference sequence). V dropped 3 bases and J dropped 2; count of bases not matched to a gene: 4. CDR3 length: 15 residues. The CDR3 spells CASSYRTSGTYEQYF. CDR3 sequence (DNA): TGTGCCAGCAGTTATCGGACTAGCGGAACCTACGAGCAGTACTTC.

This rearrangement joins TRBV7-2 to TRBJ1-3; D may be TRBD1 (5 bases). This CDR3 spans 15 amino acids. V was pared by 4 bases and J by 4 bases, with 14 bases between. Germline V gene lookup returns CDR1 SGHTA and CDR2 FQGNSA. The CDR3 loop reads CASSSGGPFGNTIYF. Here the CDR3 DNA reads TGTGCCAGCAGCTCGGGGGGACCATTCGGAAACACCATATATTTT. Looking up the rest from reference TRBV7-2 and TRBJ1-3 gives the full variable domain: GAGVSQSPSNKVTEKGKDVELRCDPISGHTALYWYRQSLGQGLEFLIYFQGNSAPDKSGLPSDRFSAERTGGSVSTLTIQRTQQEDSAVYLCASSSGGPFGNTIYFGEGSWLTVV.

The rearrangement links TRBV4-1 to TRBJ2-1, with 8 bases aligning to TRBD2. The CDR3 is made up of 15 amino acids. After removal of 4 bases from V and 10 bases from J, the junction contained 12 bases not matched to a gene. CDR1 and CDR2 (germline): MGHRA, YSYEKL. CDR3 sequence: CASSPPERETGEQFF. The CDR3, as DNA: TGCGCCAGCAGCCCCCCCGAGCGGGAGACTGGAGAGCAGTTCTTC.

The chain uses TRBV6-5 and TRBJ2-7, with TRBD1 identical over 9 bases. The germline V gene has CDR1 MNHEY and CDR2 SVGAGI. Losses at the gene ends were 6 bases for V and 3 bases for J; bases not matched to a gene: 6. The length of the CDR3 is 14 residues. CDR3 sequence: CASRGTGSSYEQYF. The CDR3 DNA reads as TGTGCCAGCAGGGGGACAGGGTCCAGCTACGAGCAGTACTTC.

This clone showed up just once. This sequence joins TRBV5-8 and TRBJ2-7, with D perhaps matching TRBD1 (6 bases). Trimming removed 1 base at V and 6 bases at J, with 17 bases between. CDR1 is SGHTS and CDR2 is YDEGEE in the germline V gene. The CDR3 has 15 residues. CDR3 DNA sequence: TGTGCCAGCAGCTTGACAGGGCTCGTGCAATCCGAGCAGTACTTC. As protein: CASSLTGLVQSEQYF. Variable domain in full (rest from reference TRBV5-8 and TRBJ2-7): EAGVTQSPTHLIKTRGQQATLRCSPISGHTSVYWYQQALGLGLQFLLWYDEGEERNRGNFPPRFSGRQFPNYSSELNVNALELEDSALYLCASSLTGLVQSEQYFGPGTRLTVT.

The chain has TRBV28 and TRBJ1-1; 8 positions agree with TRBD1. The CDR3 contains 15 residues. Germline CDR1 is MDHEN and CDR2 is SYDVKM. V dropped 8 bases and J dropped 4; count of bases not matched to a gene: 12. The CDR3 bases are TGTGCCAGCCTCGATGGACAGGGAAGGGGCACTGAAGCTTTCTTT. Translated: CASLDGQGRGTEAFF. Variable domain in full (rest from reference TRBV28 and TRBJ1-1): DVKVTQSSRYLVKRTGEKVFLECVQDMDHENMFWYRQDPGLGLRLIYFSYDVKMKEKGDIPEGYSVSREKKERFSLILESASTNQTSMYLCASLDGQGRGTEAFFGQGTRLTVV.

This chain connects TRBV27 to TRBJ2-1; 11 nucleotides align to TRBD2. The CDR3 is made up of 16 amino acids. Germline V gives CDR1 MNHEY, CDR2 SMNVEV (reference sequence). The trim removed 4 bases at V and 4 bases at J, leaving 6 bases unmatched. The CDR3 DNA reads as TGTGCCAGCAGTTCCATTAGCGGGAGGGGATACAATGAGCAGTTCTTC. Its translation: CASSSISGRGYNEQFF.

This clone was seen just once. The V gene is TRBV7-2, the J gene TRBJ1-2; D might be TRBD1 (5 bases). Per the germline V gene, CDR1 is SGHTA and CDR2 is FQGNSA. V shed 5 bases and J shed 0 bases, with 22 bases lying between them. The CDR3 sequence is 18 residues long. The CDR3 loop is CASSPQGQVPPSNYGYTF. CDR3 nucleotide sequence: TGTGCCAGCAGCCCGCAGGGTCAGGTCCCCCCGTCTAACTATGGCTACACCTTC.

CDR3 in amino acids: CASSPSGTDEKLFF. The DNA for the CDR3 is TGTGCCAGCAGCCCAAGTGGGACAGATGAAAAACTGTTTTTT. The chain couples TRBV5-4 to TRBJ1-4, with TRBD1 identical over 7 bases. The germline V gene has CDR1 SGHNT and CDR2 YYREEE (reference sequence). The CDR3 is 14 amino acids. J lost 6 bases, V lost 4 bases, and 6 bases had no gene match.

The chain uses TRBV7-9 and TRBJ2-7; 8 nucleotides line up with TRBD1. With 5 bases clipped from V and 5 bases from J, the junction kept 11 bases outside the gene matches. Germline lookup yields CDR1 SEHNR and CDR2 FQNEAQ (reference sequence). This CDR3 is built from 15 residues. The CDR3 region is CASSKIGTGPNEQYF. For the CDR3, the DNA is TGTGCCAGCAGCAAAATAGGGACAGGCCCCAACGAGCAGTACTTC.

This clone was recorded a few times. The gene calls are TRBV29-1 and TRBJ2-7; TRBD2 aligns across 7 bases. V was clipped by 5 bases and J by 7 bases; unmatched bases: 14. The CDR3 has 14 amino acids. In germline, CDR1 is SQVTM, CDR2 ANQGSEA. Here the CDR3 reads CSVSPWEGVREQYF. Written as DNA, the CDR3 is TGCAGCGTTTCCCCGTGGGAGGGTGTAAGGGAGCAGTACTTC.

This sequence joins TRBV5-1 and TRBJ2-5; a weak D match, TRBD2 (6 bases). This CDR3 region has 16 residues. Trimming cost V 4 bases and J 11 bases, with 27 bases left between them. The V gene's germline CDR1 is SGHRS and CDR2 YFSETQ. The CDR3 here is CASSVRLGTKVREQYF. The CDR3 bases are TGCGCCAGCAGCGTTCGACTAGGTACAAAGGTGAGGGAGCAGTACTTC.

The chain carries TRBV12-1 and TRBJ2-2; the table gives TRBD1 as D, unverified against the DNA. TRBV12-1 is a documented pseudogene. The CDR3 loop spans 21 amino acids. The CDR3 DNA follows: TGTGCCAGCAGCTTAGGGACAGTACCCAGAAACACCTCAGTGGTATTTCGGGAGCTGTTTTTT. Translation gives CASSLGTVPRNTSVVFRELFF.